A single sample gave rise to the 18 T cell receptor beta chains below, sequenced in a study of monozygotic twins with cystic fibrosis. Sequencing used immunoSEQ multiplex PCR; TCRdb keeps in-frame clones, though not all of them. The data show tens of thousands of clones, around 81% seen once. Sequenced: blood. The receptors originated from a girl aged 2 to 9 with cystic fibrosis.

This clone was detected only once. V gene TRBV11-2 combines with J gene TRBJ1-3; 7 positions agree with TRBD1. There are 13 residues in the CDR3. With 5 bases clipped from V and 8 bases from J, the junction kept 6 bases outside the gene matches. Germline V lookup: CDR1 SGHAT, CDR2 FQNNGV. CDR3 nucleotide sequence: TGTGCCAGCAGCCTCACCACAGGGGACACCATATATTTT. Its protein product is CASSLTTGDTIYF.

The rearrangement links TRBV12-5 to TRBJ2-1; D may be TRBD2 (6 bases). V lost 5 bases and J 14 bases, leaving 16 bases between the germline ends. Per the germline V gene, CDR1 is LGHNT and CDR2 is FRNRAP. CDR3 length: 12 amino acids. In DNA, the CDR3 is TGTGCTAGTGGTCCCGCCGGAGGGTCGGAGTTCTTC. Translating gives CASGPAGGSEFF.

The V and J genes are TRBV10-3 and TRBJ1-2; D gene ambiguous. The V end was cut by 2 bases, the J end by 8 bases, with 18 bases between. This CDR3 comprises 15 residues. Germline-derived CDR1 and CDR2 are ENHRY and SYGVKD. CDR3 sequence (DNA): TGTGCCATCAGTGAGAACAACCTCATATCGGTCGGCTACACCTTC. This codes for CAISENNLISVGYTF.

The CDR3 loop reads CARQTSAGSDTQYF. The CDR3 bases are TGTGCCAGGCAAACTAGCGCGGGGTCAGATACGCAGTATTTT. The chain combines TRBV2 with TRBJ2-3; TRBD2 matches at 7 bases. The ends lost 9 bases at V and 4 bases at J; junction bases unmatched: 10. The germline CDR1 and CDR2 sequences are SNHLY and FYNNEI. The CDR3 covers 14 residues.

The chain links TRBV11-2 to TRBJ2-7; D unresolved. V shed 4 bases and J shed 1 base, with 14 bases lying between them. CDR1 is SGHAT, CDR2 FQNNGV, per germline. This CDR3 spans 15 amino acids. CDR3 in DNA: TGTGCCAGCAGCTCGATCCGAGACGGGTCCTACGAGCAGTACTTC. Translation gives CASSSIRDGSYEQYF. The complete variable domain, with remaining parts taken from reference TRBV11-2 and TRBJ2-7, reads EAGVAQSPRYKIIEKRQSVAFWCNPISGHATLYWYQQILGQGPKLLIQFQNNGVVDDSQLPKDRFSAERLKGVDSTLKIQPAKLEDSAVYLCASSSIRDGSYEQYFGPGTRLTVT.

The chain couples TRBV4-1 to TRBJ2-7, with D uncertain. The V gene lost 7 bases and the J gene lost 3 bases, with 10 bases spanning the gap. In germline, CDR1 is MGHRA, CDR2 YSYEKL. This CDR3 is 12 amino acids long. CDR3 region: CASILDLYEQYF. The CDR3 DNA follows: TGCGCCAGCATCCTGGACCTCTACGAGCAGTACTTC.

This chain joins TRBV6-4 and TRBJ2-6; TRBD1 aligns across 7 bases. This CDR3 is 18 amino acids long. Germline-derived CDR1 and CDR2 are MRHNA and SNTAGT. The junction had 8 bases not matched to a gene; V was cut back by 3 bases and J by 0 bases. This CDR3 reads CASSDSGQPSSGANVLTF. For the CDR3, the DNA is TGTGCCAGCAGTGATTCGGGACAGCCGAGCTCTGGGGCCAACGTCCTGACTTTC.

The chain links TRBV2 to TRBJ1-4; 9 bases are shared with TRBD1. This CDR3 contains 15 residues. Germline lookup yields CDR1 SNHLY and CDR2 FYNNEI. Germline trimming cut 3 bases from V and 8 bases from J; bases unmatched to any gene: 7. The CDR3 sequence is CASSDWDREGEKLFF. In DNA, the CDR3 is TGTGCCAGCAGTGATTGGGACAGGGAGGGGGAAAAACTGTTTTTT.

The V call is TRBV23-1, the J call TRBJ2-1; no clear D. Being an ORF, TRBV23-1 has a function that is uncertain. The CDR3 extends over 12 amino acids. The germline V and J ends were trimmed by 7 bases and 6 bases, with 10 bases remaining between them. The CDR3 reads CASTPSSNEQFF. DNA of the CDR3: TGCGCCAGCACCCCAAGCAGCAATGAGCAGTTCTTC.

The CDR3 DNA reads TGTGCCTGGAGTAGAGGACAAGAACATCAGCCCCAGCATTTT. Translated: CAWSRGQEHQPQHF. This chain joins TRBV30 and TRBJ1-5; perhaps TRBD1 as D (5 bases). The CDR3 covers 14 residues. The germline V gene has CDR1 GTSNPN and CDR2 SVGIG (reference sequence). V lost 2 bases to trimming and J lost 5 bases, with 13 bases between them.

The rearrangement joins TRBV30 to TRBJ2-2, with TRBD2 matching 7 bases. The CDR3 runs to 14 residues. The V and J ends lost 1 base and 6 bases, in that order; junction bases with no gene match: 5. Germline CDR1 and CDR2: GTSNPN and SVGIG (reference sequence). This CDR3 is CAWSEGLAAGELFF. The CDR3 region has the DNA TGTGCCTGGAGTGAGGGGCTAGCGGCCGGGGAGCTGTTTTTT.

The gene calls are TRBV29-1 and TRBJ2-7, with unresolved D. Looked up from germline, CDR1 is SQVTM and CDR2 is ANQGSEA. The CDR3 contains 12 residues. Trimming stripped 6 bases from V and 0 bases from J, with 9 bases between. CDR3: CSVRAPSYEQYF. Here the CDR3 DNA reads TGCAGCGTAAGGGCCCCCTCCTACGAGCAGTACTTC.

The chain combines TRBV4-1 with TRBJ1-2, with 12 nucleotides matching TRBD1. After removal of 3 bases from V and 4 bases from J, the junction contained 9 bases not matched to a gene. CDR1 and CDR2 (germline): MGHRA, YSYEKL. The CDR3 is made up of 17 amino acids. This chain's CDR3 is CASSHPGTGGRGYGYTF. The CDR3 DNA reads TGCGCCAGCAGCCACCCCGGGACAGGGGGCCGGGGCTATGGCTACACCTTC.

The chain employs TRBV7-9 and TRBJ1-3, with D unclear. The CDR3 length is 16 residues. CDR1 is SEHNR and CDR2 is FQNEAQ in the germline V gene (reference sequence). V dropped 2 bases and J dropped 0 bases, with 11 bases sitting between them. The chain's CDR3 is CASSLPWVYSGNTIYF. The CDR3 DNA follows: TGTGCCAGCAGCTTACCGTGGGTTTACTCTGGAAACACCATATATTTT. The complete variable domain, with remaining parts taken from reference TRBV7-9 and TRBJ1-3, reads DTGVSQNPRHKITKRGQNVTFRCDPISEHNRLYWYRQTLGQGPEFLTYFQNEAQLEKSRLLSDRFSAERPKGSFSTLEIQRTEQGDSAMYLCASSLPWVYSGNTIYFGEGSWLTVV.

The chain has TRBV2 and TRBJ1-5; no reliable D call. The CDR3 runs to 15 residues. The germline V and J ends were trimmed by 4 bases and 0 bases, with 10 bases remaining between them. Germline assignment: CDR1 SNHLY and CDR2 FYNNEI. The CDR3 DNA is TGTGCCAGCAGTGTGGCCGTTTATAGCAATCAGCCCCAGCATTTT. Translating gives CASSVAVYSNQPQHF.

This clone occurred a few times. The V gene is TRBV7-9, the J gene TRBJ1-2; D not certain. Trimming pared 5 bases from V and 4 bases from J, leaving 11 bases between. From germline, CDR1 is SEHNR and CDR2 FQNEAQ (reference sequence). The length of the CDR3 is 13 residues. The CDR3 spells CASSQDGSYGYTF. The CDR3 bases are TGTGCCAGCAGCCAGGACGGGAGCTATGGCTACACCTTC.

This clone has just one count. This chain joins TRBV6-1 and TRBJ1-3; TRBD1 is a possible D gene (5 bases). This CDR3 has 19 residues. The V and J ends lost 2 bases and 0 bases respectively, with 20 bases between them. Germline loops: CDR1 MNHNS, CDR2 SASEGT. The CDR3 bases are TGTGCCAGCAGTGAACAAGCAGGCCGGGGGACTCTCTCTGGAAACACCATATATTTT. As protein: CASSEQAGRGTLSGNTIYF.

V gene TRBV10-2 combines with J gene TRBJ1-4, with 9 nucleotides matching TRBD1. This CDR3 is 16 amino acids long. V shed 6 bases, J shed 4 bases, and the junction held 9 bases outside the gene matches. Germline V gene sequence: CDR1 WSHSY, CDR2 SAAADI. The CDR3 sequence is CASRNPGTGYNEKLFF. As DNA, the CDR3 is TGCGCCAGCAGGAACCCCGGGACAGGGTATAATGAAAAACTGTTTTTT.